This entry describes one TCR beta chain. Its antigen is as yet unknown. This CDR3 region has 16 residues. The V gene's germline CDR1 is LNHNV and CDR2 YYDKDF (reference sequence). Trimming pared 0 bases from V and 2 bases from J, leaving 14 bases between. This specimen comes from a study of OX40 agonist ivuxolimab in advanced cancers. Overall study: Melanoma, hepatocellular carcinoma, head and neck or renal cell cancer occurred in dose-escalation patients. Study results and caveats: Nonresponders, in some cases, also had low normalized T-cell clonal expansion.

Method: immunoSEQ multiplex PCR; TCRdb's copy keeps in-frame clones and lacks some. The sample comprises 55,000 to 65,000 clones, approximately 90% of which are singletons, and 0.76% rests with the top ten. At baseline, cycle 4 day 1, and cycle 7 day 1, blood was sampled. The gene calls are TRBV15 and TRBJ2-7; D uncertain. The sequence derives from an adult with an advanced solid tumor such as melanoma, head and neck, liver or kidney cancer. The sample consisted of CD4+ or CD8+ T cells sorted from blood, taken in a trial of the OX40 agonist ivuxolimab. The CDR3 region is CATSRDLLASTYEQYF. CDR3 in DNA: TGTGCCACCAGCAGAGACCTCCTGGCATCGACCTACGAGCAGTACTTC. Using reference TRBV15 and TRBJ2-7 for the parts outside the CDR3, the full variable domain is DAMVIQNPRYQVTQFGKPVTLSCSQTLNHNVMYWYQQKSSQAPKLLFHYYDKDFNNEADTPDNFQSRRPNTSFCFLDIRSPGLGDTAMYLCATSRDLLASTYEQYFGPGTRLTVT.